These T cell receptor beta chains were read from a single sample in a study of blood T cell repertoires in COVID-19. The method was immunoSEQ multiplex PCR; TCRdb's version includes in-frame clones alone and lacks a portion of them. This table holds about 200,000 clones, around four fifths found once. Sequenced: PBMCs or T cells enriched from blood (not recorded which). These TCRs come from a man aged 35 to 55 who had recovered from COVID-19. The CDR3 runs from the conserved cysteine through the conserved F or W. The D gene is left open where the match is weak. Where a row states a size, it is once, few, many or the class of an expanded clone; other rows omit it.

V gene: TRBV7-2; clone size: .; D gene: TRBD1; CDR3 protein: CASSLAPFGQGWDTGELFF
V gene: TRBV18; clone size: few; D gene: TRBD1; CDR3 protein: CASSPPDRGGLGYGYTF
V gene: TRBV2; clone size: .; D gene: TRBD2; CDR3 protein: CASSGGTRPGEQFF
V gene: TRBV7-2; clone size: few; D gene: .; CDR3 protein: CASSYSRQTSNYGYTF
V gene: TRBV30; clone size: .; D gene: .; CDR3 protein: CAWRDFYNSPLHF
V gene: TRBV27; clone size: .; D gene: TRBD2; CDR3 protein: CASSPAGEPYNEQFF
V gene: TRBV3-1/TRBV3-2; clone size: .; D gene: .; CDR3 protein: CASSRQQGRETQYF
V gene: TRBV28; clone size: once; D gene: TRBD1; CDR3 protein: CASSHRSMTGVGTEAFF
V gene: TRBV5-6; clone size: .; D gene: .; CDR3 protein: CASSRGDGGYTF
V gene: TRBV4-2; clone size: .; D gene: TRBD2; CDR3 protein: CASSQASDAGVDTQYF
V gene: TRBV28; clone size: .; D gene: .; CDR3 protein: CASSFGGAVTEAFF
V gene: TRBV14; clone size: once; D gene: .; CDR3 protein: CASSQGLYGYTF
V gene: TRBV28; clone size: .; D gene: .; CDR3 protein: CASNELVGPGNEQFF
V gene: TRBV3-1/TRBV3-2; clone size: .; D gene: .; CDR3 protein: CASTVGLNAEAFF
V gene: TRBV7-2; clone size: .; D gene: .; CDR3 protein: CASSSRQAAYTIF
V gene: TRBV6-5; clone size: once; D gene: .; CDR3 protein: CASSYSGANNEQFF
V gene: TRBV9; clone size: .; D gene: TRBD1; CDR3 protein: CASSVAQGANGMISPLHF
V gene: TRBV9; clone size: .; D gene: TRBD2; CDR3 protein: CASTPGGYTGELFF
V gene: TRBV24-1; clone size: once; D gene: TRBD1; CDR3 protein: CATSDLGQGASDTQYF
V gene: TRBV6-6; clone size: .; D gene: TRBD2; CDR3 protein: CASRRGTSGSYEQYF
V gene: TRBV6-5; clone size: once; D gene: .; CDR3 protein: CASSPQGFVATEAFF
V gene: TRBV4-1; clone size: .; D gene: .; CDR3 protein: CASSRGVLPGELFF
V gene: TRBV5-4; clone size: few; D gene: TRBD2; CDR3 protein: CASSSSIAGLRDIQYF
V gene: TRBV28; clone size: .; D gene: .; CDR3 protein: CASSLPPLAGAGELFF